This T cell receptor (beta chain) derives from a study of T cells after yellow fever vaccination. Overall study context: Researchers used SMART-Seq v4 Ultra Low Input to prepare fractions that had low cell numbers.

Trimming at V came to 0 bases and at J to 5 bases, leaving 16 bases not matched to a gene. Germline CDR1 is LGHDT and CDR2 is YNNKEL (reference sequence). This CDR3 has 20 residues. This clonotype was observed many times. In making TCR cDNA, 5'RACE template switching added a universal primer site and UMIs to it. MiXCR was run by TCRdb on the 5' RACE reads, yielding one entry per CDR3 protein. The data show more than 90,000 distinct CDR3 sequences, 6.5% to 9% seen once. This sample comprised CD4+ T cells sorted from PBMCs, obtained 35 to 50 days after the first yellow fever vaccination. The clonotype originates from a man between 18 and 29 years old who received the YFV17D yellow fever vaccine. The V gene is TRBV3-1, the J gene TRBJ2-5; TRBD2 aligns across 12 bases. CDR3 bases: TGTGCCAGCAGCCAAGATCGTGGTGGACTAGCGGGGCCCATCGGTGAGACCCAGTACTTC. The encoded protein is CASSQDRGGLAGPIGETQYF.